The 22 T cell receptor beta chains reported below all come from one sample, sequenced in a study of patients and donors after allogeneic stem cell transplantation. A single record per CDR3 protein comes from TCRdb applying MiXCR to the RT-PCR reads. The sample carries tens of thousands of distinct CDR3 sequences, less than 30% recorded once. Sample: blood, either unsorted or a sorted T cell fraction (not recorded which). The receptors derive from a human donor who was either an allogeneic HSCT recipient or a stem cell or donor lymphocyte infusion donor (not recorded which). It is not recorded whose cells these are; they may come from a transplant donor.

The chain is built from TRBV20-1 and TRBJ1-2; D remains ambiguous. In germline, CDR1 is DFQATT, CDR2 SNEGSKA (reference sequence). The CDR3 has 13 amino acids. V lost 7 bases, J lost 4 bases, and 16 bases lay in between. The CDR3 is CSVSQRRGYGYTF. The DNA of the CDR3 is TGCAGTGTATCACAGCGGCGTGGCTATGGCTACACCTTC.

The V and J genes are TRBV11-2 and TRBJ2-5; D is possibly TRBD1 or TRBD2 (6 bases each). Germline CDR1 SGHAT, CDR2 FQNNGV. This CDR3 region has 14 residues. V lost 2 bases and J 5 bases, leaving 12 bases between the germline ends. The chain's CDR3 is CASSLTGRLETQYF. CDR3 DNA sequence: TGTGCCAGCAGCTTAACAGGGAGGCTGGAGACCCAGTACTTC.

On this clonotype: In this CDR3 the conserved last residue, phenylalanine or tryptophan, is missing, so a read error is likely. The V gene is TRBV5-1, the J gene TRBJ2-3; perhaps TRBD1 as D (5 bases). CDR1 is SGHRS, CDR2 YFSETQ, per germline. V was pared by 1 base and J by 4 bases, with 7 bases between. The CDR3 extends over 13 amino acids. As DNA, the CDR3 is TGCGCCAGCAGCTTGCCAGGGCCAGATACGCAGTATTCT. This gives the protein CASSLPGPDTQYS.

This chain joins TRBV5-1 and TRBJ1-1; D possibly corresponds to TRBD1 (5 bases). CDR1 is SGHRS, CDR2 YFSETQ, per germline. The CDR3 totals 13 residues. The V gene lost 4 bases and the J gene lost 7 bases, with 14 bases spanning the gap. CDR3: CASSRGWGHEAFF. The CDR3 DNA reads TGCGCCAGCAGCCGGGGTTGGGGCCATGAAGCTTTCTTT.

This clonotype was detected ten times or more. J is TRBJ1-5 and V is TRBV7-9; unclear D gene. Germline V gene lookup returns CDR1 SEHNR and CDR2 FQNEAQ (reference sequence). This CDR3 contains 12 residues. V gave up 1 base and J gave up 2 bases, with 0 bases separating them. CDR3 protein: CASSLGNQPQHF. As DNA, the CDR3 is TGTGCCAGCAGCTTAGGCAATCAGCCCCAGCATTTT.

This clonotype has just a few counts. V and J are TRBV9 and TRBJ2-6; D ambiguous. This CDR3 is built from 15 residues. CDR1 is SGDLS, CDR2 YYNGEE, per germline. The ends were cut back, 3 bases at V and 2 bases at J, with 9 bases in the middle. The CDR3 is CASSAGWPGANVLTF. The CDR3 DNA follows: TGTGCCAGCAGCGCCGGGTGGCCTGGGGCCAACGTCCTGACTTTC. Using reference TRBV9 and TRBJ2-6 for the parts outside the CDR3, the full variable domain is DSGVTQTPKHLITATGQRVTLRCSPRSGDLSVYWYQQSLDQGLQFLIQYYNGEERAKGNILERFSAQQFPDLHSELNLSSLELGDSALYFCASSAGWPGANVLTFGAGSRLTVL.

The chain recombines TRBV6-1 with TRBJ2-7; 7 nucleotides match TRBD1. Per the germline V gene, CDR1 is MNHNS and CDR2 is SASEGT. CDR3 length: 15 residues. The junction had 8 bases not matched to a gene; V was cut back by 3 bases and J by 3 bases. CDR3 nucleotides: TGTGCCAGCAGTGAGGCCCGACAGGGAAGCTACGAGCAGTACTTC. It encodes CASSEARQGSYEQYF.

The gene calls are TRBV9 and TRBJ2-3; D uncertain. The CDR3 is made up of 17 amino acids. Trimming removed 0 bases from V and 2 bases from J, with 16 bases in between. Germline CDR1 reads SGDLS; CDR2 reads YYNGEE. In DNA form, the CDR3 reads TGTGCCAGCAGCGTAGAGGAATTTCTCGATAACACAGATACGCAGTATTTT. Its protein product is CASSVEEFLDNTDTQYF. The variable domain in full, completed from reference TRBV9 and TRBJ2-3, reads DSGVTQTPKHLITATGQRVTLRCSPRSGDLSVYWYQQSLDQGLQFLIQYYNGEERAKGNILERFSAQQFPDLHSELNLSSLELGDSALYFCASSVEEFLDNTDTQYFGPGTRLTVL.

The chain is built from TRBV18 and TRBJ1-5; maybe TRBD1 (5 bases). V shed 3 bases and J shed 5 bases, with 11 bases lying between them. From germline, CDR1 is KGHSH and CDR2 LQKENI. There are 14 residues in the CDR3. CDR3 nucleotides: TGTGCCAGCTCACCTCAGGGTACCCATCAGCCCCAGCATTTT. This translates into CASSPQGTHQPQHF.

This clonotype was detected once. The rearrangement links TRBV14 to TRBJ2-1; 8 bases match TRBD2. This CDR3 comprises 14 residues. V lost 4 bases and J lost 7; bases outside the gene matches: 6. From germline, CDR1 is SGHDN and CDR2 FVKESK. The CDR3 here is CASSPGGARNEQFF. The CDR3 nucleotides are TGTGCCAGCAGCCCCGGGGGGGCGAGGAATGAGCAGTTCTTC.

This clonotype was counted a few times. The chain couples TRBV29-1 to TRBJ1-5, with 7 bases matching TRBD1. Germline CDR1 is SQVTM and CDR2 is ANQGSEA. The CDR3 has 12 residues. The CDR3 loop is CRWTGPPGPQHF. As DNA, the CDR3 is TGCAGGTGGACAGGCCCTCCGGGACCCCAGCATTTT.

This clonotype has only a few counts. The chain uses TRBV5-1 and TRBJ1-6, with D perhaps TRBD1 (5 bases). The CDR3 runs to 14 residues. The V gene's germline CDR1 is SGHRS and CDR2 YFSETQ. Deletions cut 0 bases from V and 7 bases from J, with 8 bases between. The CDR3 coding sequence is TGCGCCAGCAGCTTGGGGGACGCGAATTCACCCCTCCACTTT. It yields the protein CASSLGDANSPLHF.

This clonotype was seen a handful of times. The chain carries TRBV21-1 and TRBJ1-5; the table gives TRBD1 as D, unverified against the DNA. TRBV21-1 is an annotated pseudogene. The CDR3 has 17 amino acids. CDR3 sequence (DNA): TGTGCCAGCAGCAAAGGGGGAGGACAGTATAGCAATCAGCCCCAGCATTTT. It specifies CASSKGGGQYSNQPQHF.

The chain recombines TRBV12-3 or TRBV12-4 with TRBJ2-7; weak D call: TRBD1 (5 bases). V lost 3 bases and J lost 7, with 10 bases in between. This CDR3 has 12 amino acids. The CDR3: CASSLTASEQYF. CDR3 DNA: TGTGCCAGCAGTTTGACAGCTTCTGAGCAGTACTTC.

This clonotype was recorded many times. V usage is TRBV5-1 and J usage is TRBJ1-2; D is possibly TRBD1 (6 bases). The germline gives CDR1 SGHRS, CDR2 YFSETQ. V was clipped by 2 bases and J by 4 bases, with 12 bases between them. This CDR3 contains 14 residues. The CDR3 sequence: CASSFGIRGYGYTF. The CDR3 coding sequence is TGCGCCAGCAGCTTCGGGATCAGGGGCTATGGCTACACCTTC.

This clonotype was counted a few times. V and J are TRBV27 and TRBJ2-3; D may be TRBD1 (6 bases). Trimming stripped 3 bases from V and 0 bases from J, with 10 bases between. The CDR3 sequence is 15 residues long. The V gene's germline CDR1 is MNHEY and CDR2 SMNVEV (reference sequence). CDR3 sequence reads: CASSFLQGSTDTQYF. The CDR3 DNA reads as TGTGCCAGCAGTTTTCTTCAGGGGAGCACAGATACGCAGTATTTT.

This clonotype has only a few counts. The rearrangement joins TRBV1 to TRBJ1-1. TRBV1 is deemed a pseudogene. The CDR3 has 13 amino acids. The CDR3 DNA reads TGCACCAGCAGCCATTTTAGGGCTACTGAAGCTTTCTTT. Protein sequence: CTSSHFRATEAFF.

This clonotype was counted between two and nine times. The V call is TRBV4-2, the J call TRBJ2-1; D uncertain. The germline V gene encodes CDR1 LGHNA and CDR2 YNFKEQ. V dropped 4 bases and J dropped 7 bases, with 5 bases sitting between them. CDR3 size: 11 residues. CDR3: CASSLQNEQFF. The CDR3 nucleotides read TGTGCCAGCAGCCTACAGAATGAGCAGTTCTTC.

This clonotype was observed a single time. J is TRBJ2-7 and V is TRBV28; 10 positions match TRBD1. The CDR3 sequence is 14 residues long. Germline CDR1 is MDHEN and CDR2 is SYDVKM. V dropped 5 bases and J dropped 3; count of bases not matched to a gene: 4. CDR3 DNA: TGTGCCAGCAGTAGGACAGGGGGGGTCTACGAGCAGTACTTC. Translated: CASSRTGGVYEQYF.

This clonotype was seen only once. The V gene is TRBV18, the J gene TRBJ2-5, with D hard to call. The V end lost 2 bases, the J end lost 6 bases, and 10 bases lay between the germline ends. Germline loops: CDR1 KGHSH, CDR2 LQKENI. CDR3 size: 13 residues. The CDR3 bases are TGTGCCAGCTCACCAGGAGAAAGGAAGACCCAGTACTTC. It codes for CASSPGERKTQYF.

The gene calls are TRBV5-1 and TRBJ1-6; D gene uncertain. Trimming pared 0 bases from V and 6 bases from J, leaving 10 bases between. This CDR3 has 15 amino acids. Germline CDR1 and CDR2: SGHRS and YFSETQ. Here the CDR3 DNA reads TGCGCCAGCAGCTTGGAGTCAGTCACTAATTCACCCCTCCACTTT. Its translation is CASSLESVTNSPLHF.

Many counts were recorded for this clonotype. This rearrangement joins TRBV7-2 to TRBJ1-5, with TRBD1 matching 7 bases. CDR3 length: 13 residues. The V gene end was trimmed by 5 bases and the J gene end by 4 bases; junction bases not matched to a gene: 2. Germline V gene lookup returns CDR1 SGHTA and CDR2 FQGNSA. This CDR3 is CASSEQGNQPQHF. In nucleotides, the CDR3 is TGTGCCAGCAGCGAACAGGGGAATCAGCCCCAGCATTTT.